The T cell receptor beta chain under discussion was sequenced for a study of cytomegalovirus exposure and HLA in healthy donors. About the research overall: Out of approximately 170 million T cells, an earlier analysis found over 90 million unique TCR beta sequences in total.

On this clone: The junction and the germline gene differ at one end; a read error may be behind it.

Vbeta (60) and Jbeta (13) primers were used in the PCR. TCRdb's table, derived via immunoSEQ multiplex PCR, lists solely in-frame clones and lacks some. Altogether roughly 170,000 clones are present, roughly 80% being singletons, with the ten largest covering 0.77%. Input material: PBMCs. The sequence derives from a woman younger than 30 in good health and CMV-seronegative.

The CDR3 loop is CSSSLRTGGSYTEAFF. As DNA, the CDR3 is TGTTCCAGCAGCTTACGGACAGGGGGGTCGTACACTGAAGCTTTCTTT. The rearrangement links TRBV7-9 to TRBJ1-1; 10 nucleotides align to TRBD1. The CDR3 consists of 16 residues. Per germline, CDR1 SEHNR and CDR2 FQNEAQ (reference sequence).